The source of this T cell receptor (beta chain) is a study of T-cell memory formation after mild COVID-19. The sample holds a few counts of this clonotype. TCRdb independently ran MiXCR on the 5' RACE reads; one entry per CDR3 protein. The sample consists of around 99,000 distinct CDR3 sequences, under 15% of them appearing once. The CDR3 sequence is 13 residues long. The ends were cut back, 4 bases at V and 5 bases at J, with 9 bases in the middle. Germline CDR1 reads LGHDT; CDR2 reads YNNKEL (reference sequence). This sequence originates from a man in his late teens or twenties who had mild COVID-19 (a few samples of this study predate the infection). Cell type and time point are not known. V and J are TRBV3-1 and TRBJ2-4; possibly TRBD2 for D (6 bases). Sequencing input: PBMCs or a T cell subset sorted from them (not recorded which). CDR3 in amino acids: CASSRAGQNIQYF. CDR3 nucleotide sequence: TGTGCCAGCAGCCGGGCGGGACAAAACATTCAGTACTTC.